A single TCR beta chain is shown here with its context. It lacks a known antigen. No base quality values were provided; no much bigger clone lies one nucleotide off. The receptor library was made with the immunoSEQ multiplex PCR assay. Entries here come from immuneACCESS through TCRdb and include only in-frame sequences with V and J called. Some clones fail to appear in such tables; in the studies checked, an unresolved V gene covers under half of the shortfall, and the cause of the remainder is unknown. This sample gives about 70,000 clones in total; approximately 92% of them show up just once. The ten largest clonotypes hold 2% to 2.5% of the sample. The source of the sample is a study of T cell changes during pregnancy in multiple sclerosis (dated by TCRdb to between 2018 and 2021). Regarding the research as a whole: Changes in the T cell repertoire over the course of pregnancy were examined in this study in women with multiple sclerosis.

This sequence was found in a female donor with multiple sclerosis, enrolled in a pregnancy study. The sequencing used peripheral blood, collected before pregnancy.

DNA sequence: TGTGCCAGCAGCCCATTAGCCCCGACAGGGATGGACTATGGCTACACCTTC. Its protein product is CASSPLAPTGMDYGYTF. The rearranged chain carries TRBV7-6 and TRBJ1-2, and TRBD1 matches 7 of the central bases. The germline V end is reduced by 5 bases and the J end by 3 bases; junction bases left unmatched: 15. CDR1 and CDR2 are read off the germline V gene as SGHVS and FNYEAQ. Reading from cysteine to phenylalanine, the CDR3 counts 17 amino acids. Only CDR3 DNA is held: 51 bases, read in frame from base 1. Beyond the CDR3, the reference TRBV7-6 and TRBJ1-2 genes provide the residues; the full variable domain reads: GAGVSQSPRYKVTKRGQDVALRCDPISGHVSLYWYRQALGQGPEFLTYFNYEAQQDKSGLPNDRFSAERPEGSISTLTIQRTEQRDSAMYRCASSPLAPTGMDYGYTFGSGTRLTVV.